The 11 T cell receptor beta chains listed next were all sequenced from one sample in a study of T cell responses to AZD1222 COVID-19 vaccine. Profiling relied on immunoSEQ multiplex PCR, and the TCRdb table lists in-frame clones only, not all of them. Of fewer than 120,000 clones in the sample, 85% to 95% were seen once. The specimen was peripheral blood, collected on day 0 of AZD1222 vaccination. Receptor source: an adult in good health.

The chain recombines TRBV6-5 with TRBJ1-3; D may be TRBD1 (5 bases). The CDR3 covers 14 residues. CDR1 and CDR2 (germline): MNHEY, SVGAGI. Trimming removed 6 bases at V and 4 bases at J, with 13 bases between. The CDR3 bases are TGTGCCAGCAGCCGAGGGGCGCGGGGAAACACCATATATTTT. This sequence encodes CASSRGARGNTIYF.

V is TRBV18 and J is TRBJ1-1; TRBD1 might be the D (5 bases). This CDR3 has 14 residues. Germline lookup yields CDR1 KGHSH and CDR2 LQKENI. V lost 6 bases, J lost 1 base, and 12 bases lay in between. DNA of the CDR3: TGTGCCAGCTCGCGGGACGGAAAGAACACTGAAGCTTTCTTT. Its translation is CASSRDGKNTEAFF.

Here the CDR3 DNA reads TGTGCCTGGAGTACCAACACCTACGAGCAGTACTTC. Its translation: CAWSTNTYEQYF. The chain has TRBV30 and TRBJ2-7; D not resolved. Germline V gene lookup returns CDR1 GTSNPN and CDR2 SVGIG (reference sequence). The V end was cut by 2 bases, the J end by 2 bases, with 7 bases between. This CDR3 is built from 12 residues.

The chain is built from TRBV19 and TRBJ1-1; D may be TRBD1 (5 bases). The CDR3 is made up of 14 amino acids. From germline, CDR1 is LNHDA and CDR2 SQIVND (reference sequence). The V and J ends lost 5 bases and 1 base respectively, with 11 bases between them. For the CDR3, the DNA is TGTGCCAGTAGTCGGGGGGGACCGAACACTGAAGCTTTCTTT. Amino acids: CASSRGGPNTEAFF.

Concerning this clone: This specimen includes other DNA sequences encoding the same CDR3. The CDR3 reads CASSIGGTNTEAFF. In DNA form, the CDR3 reads TGTGCCAGTAGTATAGGTGGCACAAACACTGAAGCTTTCTTT. This chain links TRBV19 with TRBJ1-1; D gene uncertain. The germline gives CDR1 LNHDA, CDR2 SQIVND (reference sequence). This CDR3 has 14 amino acids. V was shortened by 1 base and J by 2 bases, with 8 bases between the two germline ends.

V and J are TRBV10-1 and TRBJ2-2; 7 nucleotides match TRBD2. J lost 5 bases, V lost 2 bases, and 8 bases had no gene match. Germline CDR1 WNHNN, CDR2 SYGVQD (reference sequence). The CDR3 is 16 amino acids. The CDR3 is CASSEARGGPTGELFF. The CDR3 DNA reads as TGCGCCAGCAGTGAGGCACGCGGGGGTCCAACCGGGGAGCTGTTTTTT.

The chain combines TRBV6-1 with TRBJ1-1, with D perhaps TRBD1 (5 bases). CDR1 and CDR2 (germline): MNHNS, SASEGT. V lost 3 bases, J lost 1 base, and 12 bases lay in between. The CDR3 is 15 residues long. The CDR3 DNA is TGTGCCAGCAGTGAGCCCCAGGGACGGAACACTGAAGCTTTCTTT. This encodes CASSEPQGRNTEAFF.

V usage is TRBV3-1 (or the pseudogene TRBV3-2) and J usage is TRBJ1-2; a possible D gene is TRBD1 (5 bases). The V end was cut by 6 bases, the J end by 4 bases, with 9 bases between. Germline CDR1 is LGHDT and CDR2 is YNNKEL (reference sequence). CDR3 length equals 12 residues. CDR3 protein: CASSRDGYGYTF. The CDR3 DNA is TGTGCCAGCAGTCGGGACGGCTATGGCTACACCTTC.

The CDR3 loop reads CASSPLKRGTNYGYTF. The CDR3 DNA is TGTGCCAGCTCACCACTCAAGAGGGGAACTAACTATGGCTACACCTTC. The V gene is TRBV18, the J gene TRBJ1-2; tentative D call: TRBD1 (5 bases). The CDR3 runs 16 residues. V lost 1 base to trimming and J lost 0 bases, with 12 bases between them. Per germline, CDR1 KGHSH and CDR2 LQKENI.

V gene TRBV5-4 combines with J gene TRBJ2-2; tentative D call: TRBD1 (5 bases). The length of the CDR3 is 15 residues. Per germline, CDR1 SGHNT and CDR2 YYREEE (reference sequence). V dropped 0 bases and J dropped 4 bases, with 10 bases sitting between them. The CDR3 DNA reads TGTGCCAGCAGCTTGGCCCGGACACCCACCGGGGAGCTGTTTTTT. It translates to CASSLARTPTGELFF.

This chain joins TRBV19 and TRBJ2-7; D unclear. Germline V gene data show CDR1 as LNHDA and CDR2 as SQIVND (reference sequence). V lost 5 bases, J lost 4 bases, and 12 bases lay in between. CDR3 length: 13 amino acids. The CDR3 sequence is CASSWVGNYEQYF. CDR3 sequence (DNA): TGTGCCAGTAGTTGGGTAGGCAATTACGAGCAGTACTTC.